The rows below give T cell receptor beta chains drawn from one sample of a study of shared clonotypes between healthy human individuals. Method: immunoSEQ multiplex PCR; TCRdb's copy keeps in-frame clones and lacks some. The sample contains about 450,000 clones, about 85% of which appear only once. The sequenced material came from PBMCs. The receptor source for this set is a middle-aged woman in good health. Some clones in this sample may be carry-over from other donors' samples. CDR3s include the opening cysteine and the closing phenylalanine or tryptophan. The D gene is left open where the match is weak. Rows give clone size only sometimes, using once, few, many, or a class for an expanded clone.

cdr3_nt	cdr3_aa	d_call	clone_size	v_call	j_call
TGTGCCAGTCGACGACAGAACTATGGCTACACCTTC	CASRRQNYGYTF	-	-	TRBV28	TRBJ1-2
TGTGCCAGTAGCCCGGACAGTGGGAATCAGCCCCAGCATTTT	CASSPDSGNQPQHF	-	-	TRBV19	TRBJ1-5
TGCGCCAGTAAGCCCGGCGAAGGTACACACAATGAGCAGTTCTTC	CASKPGEGTHNEQFF	-	-	TRBV5-1	TRBJ2-1
TGTGCCAGCAGTTACTCAAGGGGTGGTCATGAAAAACTGTTTTTT	CASSYSRGGHEKLFF	-	-	TRBV6-5	TRBJ1-4
TGTGCCAGCGGGGGACGGTCTAACTATGGCTACACCTTC	CASGGRSNYGYTF	-	-	TRBV6-1	TRBJ1-2
TGTGCCAGCAGTTCCCAACCGGGGGTCCAGGCCTACAATGAGCAGTTCTTC	CASSSQPGVQAYNEQFF	-	-	TRBV27	TRBJ2-1
TGTGCCAGCAGTAGGATAAGCGGGAGCACAGATACGCAGTATTTT	CASSRISGSTDTQYF	-	-	TRBV6-4	TRBJ2-3
TGTGCCAGCAGCCAAGCTGGGTTCTGGGGGTACGAGCAGTACTTC	CASSQAGFWGYEQYF	-	few	TRBV14	TRBJ2-7
TGTGCCAGCAGCGTAAGGGACCCTCGCACAGATACGCAGTATTTT	CASSVRDPRTDTQYF	-	-	TRBV9	TRBJ2-3
TGTGCCAGCAGCCCCGGACTAGCGGATTTCACAGATACGCAGTATTTT	CASSPGLADFTDTQYF	TRBD2	many	TRBV7-9	TRBJ2-3
TGTGCCAGCAGTGCGACGGGAGAGTACATTCAGTACTTC	CASSATGEYIQYF	-	-	TRBV28	TRBJ2-4
TGTGCCAGCAGCTTAGAGTTGGCAGGGGGCTATGGCTACACCTTC	CASSLELAGGYGYTF	TRBD1	-	TRBV7-8	TRBJ1-2
TGTGCCAGCAGTTTACGGGAAAAACTGTTTTTT	CASSLREKLFF	-	-	TRBV28	TRBJ1-4
TGTGCCAGCAGGTTCGGGACTAGCGGGAGTAATGAGCAGTTCTTC	CASRFGTSGSNEQFF	TRBD2	-	TRBV28	TRBJ2-1
TGCGCCAGCAGCCGAATGACAGGGGAAGAGACCCAGTACTTC	CASSRMTGEETQYF	TRBD1	-	TRBV4-3	TRBJ2-5
TGTGCCAGTAGAAGTTCTAGCGGAGTCTCCTACAATGAGCAGTTCTTC	CASRSSSGVSYNEQFF	TRBD2	-	TRBV19	TRBJ2-1
TGTGCCAGCGGGACTAGAGGGAGGGGCACAGATACGCAGTATTTT	CASGTRGRGTDTQYF	TRBD2	-	TRBV19	TRBJ2-3
TGTGCCAGCAGTTCGACAGGGAGTAGTGAAGCTTTCTTT	CASSSTGSSEAFF	TRBD1	-	TRBV28	TRBJ1-1
TGTGCCAGCAGGCCCCCTGAGACAGAGACCCAGTACTTC	CASRPPETETQYF	-	-	TRBV5-4	TRBJ2-5
TGTGCCAGCAGCGCGGGGGGGACTAATGAAAAACTGTTTTTT	CASSAGGTNEKLFF	-	few	TRBV9	TRBJ1-4
TGTGCCAGCAGCGTCTCCAATGAGCAGTTCTTC	CASSVSNEQFF	-	-	TRBV9	TRBJ2-1
TGTGCCAGCTCACTTCTCACAGATACGCAGTATTTT	CASSLLTDTQYF	-	few	TRBV18	TRBJ2-3
TGTGCCAGCAGTTTACTAGCGGGAGGTCCCTACGAGCAGTACTTC	CASSLLAGGPYEQYF	TRBD2	once	TRBV27	TRBJ2-7
TGCGCCAGCAGCTTGGACGGGAGGGGTTTAGATGAGCAGTTCTTC	CASSLDGRGLDEQFF	TRBD2	-	TRBV5-1	TRBJ2-1
TGTGCCAGCAGTCGATCCGGGACAGGTGGCACAGATACGCAGTATTTT	CASSRSGTGGTDTQYF	TRBD1	-	TRBV27	TRBJ2-3
TGCAGCGTTGAGGCGGAGGGGAGCACAGATACGCAGTATTTT	CSVEAEGSTDTQYF	-	-	TRBV29-1	TRBJ2-3
TGTGCCAGCAGCTTACCCGGACTAGCGGGAGGTGGGCAGTTCTTC	CASSLPGLAGGGQFF	TRBD2	-	TRBV7-9	TRBJ2-1
TGTGCCAGCAGCCAAGGACAGGTTGGCTCCTACAATGAGCAGTTCTTC	CASSQGQVGSYNEQFF	TRBD1	-	TRBV27	TRBJ2-1
TGTGCCATCAGTGCGGACACTCCCAATCAGCCCCAGCATTTT	CAISADTPNQPQHF	-	-	TRBV10-3	TRBJ1-5
TGTGCCAGCAGGCCACGGACAGGGTGGAATGAGCAGTTCTTC	CASRPRTGWNEQFF	TRBD1	-	TRBV27	TRBJ2-1
TGTGCCAGCAGTTGGACAGTGAGCTCCTACGAGCAGTACTTC	CASSWTVSSYEQYF	-	-	TRBV27	TRBJ2-7
TGTGCCAGCGGTGACAGCGGAAGCACAGATACGCAGTATTTT	CASGDSGSTDTQYF	-	few	TRBV27	TRBJ2-3
TGTGCCAGCAGCCCTGAAAGACTTAACACAGATACGCAGTATTTT	CASSPERLNTDTQYF	-	-	TRBV7-9	TRBJ2-3
TGTGCCAGCAGACCCGTGGGGGAGGGACAAGAGACCCAGTACTTC	CASRPVGEGQETQYF	TRBD2	-	TRBV28	TRBJ2-5
TGTGCCAGCAGCGTTAGTGGGGGTTCAGATACGCAGTATTTT	CASSVSGGSDTQYF	-	-	TRBV9	TRBJ2-3
TGTGCCAGCAGTTACGGGGGACAGGGGTCCGGGGAGCTGTTTTTT	CASSYGGQGSGELFF	TRBD1	few	TRBV6-5	TRBJ2-2
TGTGCCAGCAAGGCAGCCGTGAACACTGAAGCTTTCTTT	CASKAAVNTEAFF	-	-	TRBV2	TRBJ1-1
TGCAGCGTACCGCGTCTTTTAGGACAAGAGACCCAGTACTTC	CSVPRLLGQETQYF	-	-	TRBV29-1	TRBJ2-5
TGTGCCAGTAGTATCGGTGGGGTACCTGGCTACACCTTC	CASSIGGVPGYTF	-	-	TRBV19	TRBJ1-2
TGCGCCAGCAGCGCCGATTGGGGACTAGCCGTGGAGACCCAGTACTTC	CASSADWGLAVETQYF	TRBD2	-	TRBV4-1	TRBJ2-5
TGTGCCAGCAGTTCATTTTCTAATCAGCCCCAGCATTTT	CASSSFSNQPQHF	-	-	TRBV28	TRBJ1-5
TGTGCCAGCAGTTACTCGCGGGACAGCACCTACGAGCAGTACTTC	CASSYSRDSTYEQYF	-	-	TRBV6-6	TRBJ2-7
TGTGCCACCAGCAGAGATATGAGCGTCGACAATGAGCAGTTCTTC	CATSRDMSVDNEQFF	-	-	TRBV15	TRBJ2-1
TGCGCCAGCAGCCAAGCTCTGCGGGAGGTATCCGGGGAGCTGTTTTTT	CASSQALREVSGELFF	TRBD2	-	TRBV4-1	TRBJ2-2
TGTGCCAGCAGCAACCGGGACCGTTACTACTACGAGCAGTACTTC	CASSNRDRYYYEQYF	-	-	TRBV27	TRBJ2-7
TGTGCCAGCAGCTTAAGAGGAAACACCATATATTTT	CASSLRGNTIYF	-	-	TRBV7-9	TRBJ1-3
TGTGCCAGCAGCTATGGAGGGGGCACCGGGGAGCTGTTTTTT	CASSYGGGTGELFF	-	-	TRBV5-6	TRBJ2-2
TGTGCCAGCAGTTTCATGAGAAAAGAGACCCAGTACTTC	CASSFMRKETQYF	-	once	TRBV28	TRBJ2-5
TGTGCCAGCAGTGAGGCGGGGGGAACCTACGAGCAGTACTTC	CASSEAGGTYEQYF	TRBD2	few	TRBV6-1	TRBJ2-7
TGCAGCATAGCGGGAGGGCCTCTAGAGACCCAGTACTTC	CSIAGGPLETQYF	TRBD2	-	TRBV29-1	TRBJ2-5
TGTGCCAGCAGTTTAGGGGGGGGACTGAACACCTACGAGCAGTACTTC	CASSLGGGLNTYEQYF	TRBD2	-	TRBV28	TRBJ2-7
TGTGCCAGCAGCGCCCGAGGACAGGAGCCTACCTTAGCCAAAAACATTCAGTACTTC	CASSARGQEPTLAKNIQYF	TRBD1	-	TRBV9	TRBJ2-4
TGCGCCAGCAGCCAAGATCAGGGCAGGGGGAACATTCAGTACTTC	CASSQDQGRGNIQYF	TRBD1	few	TRBV4-3	TRBJ2-4